Each of the 28 T cell receptor beta chains below was sequenced from the same sample in a study of OX40 agonist ivuxolimab in advanced cancers. Some clones are missing from TCRdb's copy, which holds only in-frame ones; the method was immunoSEQ multiplex PCR. The sample has about 14,000 clones, about 82% seen once. The sequencing used CD4+ or CD8+ T cells sorted from blood, collected in a trial of the OX40 agonist ivuxolimab. The receptors shown here come from an adult with an advanced solid tumor such as melanoma, head and neck, liver or kidney cancer.

This clone was seen only a few times. The V and J genes are TRBV5-4 and TRBJ2-7; the D is unclear. V was cut by 0 bases and J by 4 bases, with 5 bases left in between. The CDR3 is 12 amino acids. Germline V gene sequence: CDR1 SGHNT, CDR2 YYREEE (reference sequence). CDR3: CASSLGVYEQYF. In DNA form, the CDR3 reads TGTGCCAGCAGCTTGGGGGTTTACGAGCAGTACTTC.

This chain connects TRBV19 to TRBJ1-1; a weak D match, TRBD1 (6 bases). Between the trimmed V and J ends, which lost 10 bases and 0 bases, there was a span of 18 bases. The V gene's germline CDR1 is LNHDA and CDR2 SQIVND (reference sequence). The CDR3 has 15 amino acids. The CDR3 region has the DNA TGTGCCACCTCGCCGGACAGTCTCATGAACACTGAAGCTTTCTTT. Translation gives CATSPDSLMNTEAFF.

The chain joins TRBV9 to TRBJ1-1; possible D gene TRBD1, 5 bases. Germline CDR1 and CDR2: SGDLS and YYNGEE. The V and J ends lost 4 bases and 4 bases respectively, with 17 bases between them. This CDR3 region has 15 residues. Here the CDR3 reads CASSSGRGVTTEAFF. CDR3 nucleotide sequence: TGTGCCAGCAGCTCAGGCCGGGGGGTAACCACTGAAGCTTTCTTT.

This clone has a handful of counts. The chain couples TRBV7-2 to TRBJ2-2; weak D call: TRBD2 (6 bases). The CDR3 length is 14 residues. CDR1 is SGHTA, CDR2 FQGNSA, per germline. Trimming stripped 3 bases from V and 2 bases from J, with 7 bases between. The CDR3 region has the DNA TGTGCCAGCAGCTTGGGGGGAAACACCGGGGAGCTGTTTTTT. Its translation: CASSLGGNTGELFF.

With regard to this clone: An end of the junction does not agree with germline; a read error may underlie this. The chain is built from TRBV2 and TRBJ2-2; the D is unclear. The CDR3 is 12 amino acids. Germline CDR1 is SNHLY and CDR2 is FYNNEI. CDR3 loop: CASRGNSGELFF. The CDR3 coding sequence is TGTGCCAGCAGGGGGAACTCCGGGGAGCTGTTTTTT.

The genes are TRBV5-4 and TRBJ2-2; no clear D. Between the trimmed V and J ends, which lost 3 bases and 3 bases, there was a span of 3 bases. The CDR3 contains 12 residues. The germline V gene has CDR1 SGHNT and CDR2 YYREEE (reference sequence). CDR3 loop: CASSWDTGELFF. The CDR3 nucleotides are TGTGCCAGCAGCTGGGACACCGGGGAGCTGTTTTTT.

This clone was seen a single time. The chain uses TRBV6-1 and TRBJ1-1; unclear D gene. The germline V gene has CDR1 MNHNS and CDR2 SASEGT. The CDR3 loop spans 11 amino acids. Trimming left V 5 bases short and J 8 bases short, with 9 bases between. The CDR3 DNA reads TGTGCCAGCAGTCCCCACGTAGAAGCTTTCTTT. This encodes CASSPHVEAFF.

The gene calls are TRBV9 and TRBJ2-3; 8 nucleotides match TRBD2. Losses at the gene ends were 2 bases for V and 1 base for J; bases not matched to a gene: 6. Germline-derived CDR1 and CDR2 are SGDLS and YYNGEE. The CDR3 covers 16 residues. CDR3 protein: CASSVASGGGTDTQYF. In DNA, the CDR3 is TGTGCCAGCAGCGTGGCCAGCGGGGGAGGCACAGATACGCAGTATTTT.

This clone was found once. The chain is built from TRBV30 and TRBJ2-7; D remains ambiguous. The CDR3 contains 12 residues. Germline V gene sequence: CDR1 GTSNPN, CDR2 SVGIG (reference sequence). Deletions cut 0 bases from V and 4 bases from J, with 7 bases between. CDR3 amino acids: CAWSVIGYEQYF. The DNA for the CDR3 is TGTGCCTGGAGTGTAATAGGGTACGAGCAGTACTTC.

This clone rates as medium-sized. The genes are TRBV7-7 and TRBJ2-1; D might be TRBD2 (5 bases). Per germline, CDR1 SSHAT and CDR2 FNYEAQ (reference sequence). This CDR3 has 14 amino acids. CDR3: CASLDQDWENEQFF. CDR3 nucleotide sequence: TGTGCTAGCCTTGACCAGGACTGGGAGAATGAGCAGTTCTTC.

V is TRBV19 and J is TRBJ1-1; TRBD1 matches at 9 bases. Looked up from germline, CDR1 is LNHDA and CDR2 is SQIVND (reference sequence). V lost 4 bases to trimming and J lost 3 bases; unmatched junction nucleotides: 3. The CDR3 loop spans 14 amino acids. The CDR3 bases are TGTGCCAGTAGTACCGGACAGGGGCACACTGAAGCTTTCTTT. It specifies CASSTGQGHTEAFF.

This clone was counted once. This sequence joins TRBV19 and TRBJ1-2; no definite D call. Germline V gene sequence: CDR1 LNHDA, CDR2 SQIVND (reference sequence). The CDR3 totals 14 residues. The V gene lost 3 bases and the J gene lost 8 bases, with 16 bases spanning the gap. The CDR3 region is CASSIPPGPEGYTF. CDR3 sequence (DNA): TGTGCCAGTAGTATTCCCCCGGGTCCTGAAGGCTACACCTTC.

V is TRBV29-1 and J is TRBJ1-2, with a tentative D call TRBD1 (5 bases). This CDR3 has 14 amino acids. The germline V and J ends were trimmed by 2 bases and 6 bases, with 16 bases remaining between them. Germline CDR1 SQVTM, CDR2 ANQGSEA. CDR3 bases: TGCAGCGTTGAACGGGACGATACTTTAGATGGCTACACCTTC. Amino acid sequence: CSVERDDTLDGYTF.

The chain employs TRBV30 and TRBJ1-1; TRBD1 matches at 12 bases. This CDR3 has 14 residues. V lost 4 bases and J lost 2; bases outside the gene matches: 2. CDR1 GTSNPN and CDR2 SVGIG come from the germline V gene (reference sequence). The CDR3 protein is CAWIGTGGNTEAFF. The CDR3 DNA is TGTGCCTGGATCGGGACAGGGGGCAACACTGAAGCTTTCTTT.

This chain links TRBV6-1 with TRBJ1-2; D not resolved. CDR3 length: 16 residues. Deletions cut 3 bases from V and 4 bases from J, with 18 bases between. Per the germline V gene, CDR1 is MNHNS and CDR2 is SASEGT. Written as DNA, the CDR3 is TGTGCCAGCAGTGACACTCCTTGGGCGGATTTCTATGGCTACACCTTC. Translating gives CASSDTPWADFYGYTF.

CDR3 nucleotide sequence: TGTGCCAGCAGCTTAGGATTGCATGAGGTCGAGCAGTACTTC. It encodes CASSLGLHEVEQYF. The rearrangement links TRBV7-9 to TRBJ2-5; D unclear. The end of the DNA aligns better with TRBJ2-7, so the J call may be wrong. Germline lookup yields CDR1 SEHNR and CDR2 FQNEAQ (reference sequence). There are 14 residues in the CDR3.

The chain links TRBV19 to TRBJ2-7; TRBD1 aligns across 7 bases. The J segment lost 2 bases and the V segment lost 5 bases, leaving 0 bases of the junction unmatched. CDR1 is LNHDA and CDR2 is SQIVND in the germline V gene (reference sequence). CDR3 length: 12 amino acids. CDR3 in amino acids: CASSQGAYEQYF. The CDR3 nucleotides are TGTGCCAGTAGTCAGGGGGCCTACGAGCAGTACTTC.

This clone was recorded once. V is TRBV2 and J is TRBJ2-5, with D unclear. V shed 7 bases and J shed 4 bases, with 4 bases lying between them. CDR3 length: 10 amino acids. Per germline, CDR1 SNHLY and CDR2 FYNNEI. This CDR3 reads CASTGETQYF. The CDR3 nucleotides are TGTGCCAGCACGGGAGAGACCCAGTACTTC.

The gene calls are TRBV6-5 and TRBJ1-2, with 7 bases lining up with TRBD1. V trimming: 6 bases; J trimming: 6 bases; junction bases outside the gene matches: 7. CDR1 is MNHEY and CDR2 is SVGAGI in the germline V gene. This CDR3 has 13 amino acids. In DNA, the CDR3 is TGTGCCAGCAGCCAGACAGGGAGGGATGGCTACACCTTC. Amino acids: CASSQTGRDGYTF.

This clone occurred a few times. This chain uses TRBV6-1 with TRBJ2-1; D may be TRBD1 (5 bases). This CDR3 region has 13 residues. Germline V gene sequence: CDR1 MNHNS, CDR2 SASEGT. Trimming took off 7 bases at V and 6 bases at J, with 13 bases between the two ends. Here the CDR3 reads CASMEGDRNEQFF. The CDR3 bases are TGTGCCAGCATGGAAGGGGATCGCAATGAGCAGTTCTTC.

The V and J genes are TRBV7-2 and TRBJ2-3; D not certain. This CDR3 contains 14 residues. CDR1 and CDR2 from the germline V gene are SGHTA and FQGNSA. Trimming took 1 base from V and 3 from J, leaving 8 bases between them. CDR3 nucleotides: TGTGCCAGCAGCTTAGTTTTGCTAACAGATACGCAGTATTTT. This translates into CASSLVLLTDTQYF.

V gene TRBV7-9 combines with J gene TRBJ1-1, with 7 bases lining up with TRBD1. This CDR3 is built from 12 residues. Germline values: CDR1 SEHNR, CDR2 FQNEAQ (reference sequence). J was trimmed by 7 bases and V by 1 base; bases with no gene match: 0. The CDR3 DNA sequence: TGTGCCAGCAGCTTAGGGGACAGTGAAGCTTTCTTT. This codes for CASSLGDSEAFF.

The rearrangement uses TRBV5-1 and TRBJ2-7; TRBD2 is a possible D gene (5 bases). The CDR3 has 18 residues. Germline V gives CDR1 SGHRS, CDR2 YFSETQ. Between the trimmed V and J ends, which lost 4 bases and 6 bases, there was a span of 29 bases. CDR3 DNA sequence: TGCGCCAGCAGCCCTCCTTCGGGGTTAGACCTACGCGCATCCGAGCAGTACTTC. Translated: CASSPPSGLDLRASEQYF.

This clone has just a few counts. The rearrangement links TRBV6-1 to TRBJ1-2; 9 bases map to TRBD1. CDR1 and CDR2 (germline): MNHNS, SASEGT. The CDR3 consists of 14 residues. The J segment lost 1 base and the V segment lost 7 bases, leaving 4 bases of the junction unmatched. The CDR3 spells CASNRQGGNYGYTF. Written as DNA, the CDR3 is TGTGCCAGCAACCGACAGGGGGGTAACTATGGCTACACCTTC.

This sequence joins TRBV2 and TRBJ2-7; D is undetermined. Germline assignment: CDR1 SNHLY and CDR2 FYNNEI. V was shortened by 7 bases and J by 2 bases, with 15 bases between the two germline ends. The CDR3 totals 14 residues. The CDR3 nucleotides are TGTGCCAGCAACAAAGATTTCCCCACCTACGAGCAGTACTTC. It codes for CASNKDFPTYEQYF.

The genes are TRBV27 and TRBJ2-5, with D hard to call. The end of the DNA aligns better with TRBJ2-7, so the J call may be wrong. Germline loops: CDR1 MNHEY, CDR2 SMNVEV (reference sequence). The CDR3 loop spans 12 amino acids. As DNA, the CDR3 is TGTGCCAGCACCAGTAGCTCCTACGAGCAGTACTTC. This codes for CASTSSSYEQYF.

This clone qualifies as medium-sized. This chain uses TRBV6-1 with TRBJ2-7, with D perhaps matching TRBD1 (6 bases). The CDR3 sequence is 12 residues long. Germline CDR1 reads MNHNS; CDR2 reads SASEGT. V gave up 6 bases and J gave up 3 bases, with 9 bases separating them. CDR3 DNA sequence: TGTGCCAGCAGCCAGGGGATCTACGAGCAGTACTTC. This encodes CASSQGIYEQYF.

The chain carries TRBV5-4 and TRBJ2-3; 7 bases fit TRBD2. Per germline, CDR1 SGHNT and CDR2 YYREEE (reference sequence). The CDR3 runs 17 residues. J gave up 2 bases and V 0 bases, and 9 bases lay outside the gene matches. CDR3 amino acids: CASSLAGGGDFTDTQYF. In DNA form, the CDR3 reads TGTGCCAGCAGCTTGGCCGGCGGGGGAGATTTCACAGATACGCAGTATTTT.